Included here is one TCR beta chain sequence, with context. Its antigen is not yet known. Base quality data are lacking; no much larger clone is found one base away. This sample stems from a study of vaccination effects on CD4 cells after COVID-19 (dated 2022 in TCRdb). For the study in its entirety: Each participant received two doses of an mRNA SARS-CoV-2 vaccine, either BNT162b2 or mRNA-1273. SARS-CoV-2 spike-specific CD4+ TCR repertoires were compared before and after mRNA vaccination in COVID-19 convalescent patients and in infection-naive vaccine recipients. Altogether, over 9 COVID-19 convalescent patients and a few SARS-CoV-2-naive healthy vaccine recipients made up the full study. Cultures from other donors in the study were sequenced with the Oncomine TCR Beta short-read assay on an Illumina iSeq 100.

Study-wide findings and limitations: In healthy vaccine recipients, vaccine-induced clones were almost all SARS-CoV-2 mono-reactive, with only 1 of 255 being cross-reactive with common cold coronaviruses. Only a small number of convalescent patients were included, and no early post-infection timepoints were available, which limited the study. Both infection-induced and vaccine-induced clones contracted markedly at late post-vaccination timepoints, which is consistent with waning T cell responses.

V is cut back by 5 bases and J by 6 bases, with 4 bases in the junction unmatched. The germline V gene (reference sequence) gives CDR1 as LNHDA and CDR2 as SQIVND. The CDR3 covers 15 residues, taking in both the cysteine and the phenylalanine. Only the CDR3 DNA is retained, 45 bases long and in frame from the first base. Receptors were amplified or captured by the immunoSEQ multiplex PCR assay. TCR beta CDR3 sequencing was performed on DNA from the cultured, isolated CD4+ T cells. For the original study's pipeline: Non-productive TCR sequences were removed, reads were trimmed to the CDR3 region, and CDR3s of at least 7 amino acids were retained. The MANAFEST web app was used to identify antigen-specific clonotypes by comparing expansion in peptide wells with expansion in reference cultures. To count as positive, a clone had to show expansion at FDR<0.05 compared with the reference and with all other wells, an odds ratio above 5, and a frequency above 0.1% in two replicate wells. A clonotype was defined as cross-reactive if the clonotype was significantly expanded both in SARS-CoV-2 spike wells and in at least one common cold coronavirus spike condition. CDR3 similarity was assessed by Levenshtein distance using the stringdist R package, and unrooted trees were constructed with ape in R 3.6.1. Held by TCRdb, this immuneACCESS table contains in-frame sequences only and omits some clones. Under half of the omission traces to an unresolved V gene where checked; the cause of the rest is unknown. D and trimming were read from the DNA, whereas the V and J calls and clone size are those reported in that table. For this sample there are roughly 61,000 clones; roughly 76% appear just once. In total, the top ten clones hold roughly 2.7% of the sample.

To identify antigen-specific CD4+ T cell clonotypes by their expansion, the ViraFEST assay first stimulated PBMC with viral peptide pools and then applied TCR sequencing. After less than eleven days of culture, CD4+ T cells were isolated with the EasySep CD4+ T cell isolation kit. The absence of prior SARS-CoV-2 infection in healthy vaccine recipients was confirmed by negative nucleocapsid antibodies before and after vaccination. A few million PBMC per well were cultured with approximately 10 ug/ml peptides in IMDM containing around 5% human AB serum, approximately 10 IU/ml IL-2 and gentamicin. Half of the culture medium was replaced with fresh IL-2-containing medium on days 3 and 7. Each peptide stimulation condition was cultured in triplicate wells unless otherwise noted. Using Ficoll-Paque Plus gradient centrifugation, PBMC were separated from whole blood and then either used fresh or cryopreserved at -140C. Overlapping peptide pools spanned the spike proteins of SARS-CoV-2 and the common cold coronaviruses HCoV-NL63, HCoV-OC43 and HCoV-229E. The QIAamp micro DNA kit was used to extract genomic DNA from the cultured CD4+ T cells.

This sample comprised CD4+ T cells from PBMCs cultured with HCoV-229E spike peptides, obtained before COVID-19 vaccination. The sample's cell subset or site label, decoded: HCoV-229E spike overlapping peptide pool stimulation. This sequence was found in a human donor who received a COVID-19 vaccine. The sequence links TRBV19 to TRBJ2-3; 14 nucleotides in the junction match TRBD2. The CDR3 region reads CASSPGLAGVDTQYF. Read as DNA, the sequence is TGTGCCAGTAGTCCGGGACTAGCGGGGGTGGATACGCAGTATTTT.